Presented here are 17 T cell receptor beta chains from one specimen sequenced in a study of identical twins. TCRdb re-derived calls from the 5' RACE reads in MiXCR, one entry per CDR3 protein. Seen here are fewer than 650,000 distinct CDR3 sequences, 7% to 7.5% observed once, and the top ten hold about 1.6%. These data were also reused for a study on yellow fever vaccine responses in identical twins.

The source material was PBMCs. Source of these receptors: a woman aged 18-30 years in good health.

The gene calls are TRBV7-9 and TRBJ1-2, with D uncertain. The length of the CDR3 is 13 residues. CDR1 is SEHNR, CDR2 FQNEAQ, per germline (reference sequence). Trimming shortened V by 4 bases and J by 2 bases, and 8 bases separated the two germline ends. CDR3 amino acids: CASSSAVNYGYTF. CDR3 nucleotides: TGTGCCAGCAGCTCCGCGGTGAACTATGGCTACACCTTC.

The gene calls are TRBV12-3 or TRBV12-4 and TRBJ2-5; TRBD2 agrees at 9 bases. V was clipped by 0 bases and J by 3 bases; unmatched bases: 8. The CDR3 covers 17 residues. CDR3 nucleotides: TGTGCCAGCAGTTTAGCGCTACGGGCGGGGGGGGAAGAGACCCAGTACTTC. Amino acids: CASSLALRAGGEETQYF.

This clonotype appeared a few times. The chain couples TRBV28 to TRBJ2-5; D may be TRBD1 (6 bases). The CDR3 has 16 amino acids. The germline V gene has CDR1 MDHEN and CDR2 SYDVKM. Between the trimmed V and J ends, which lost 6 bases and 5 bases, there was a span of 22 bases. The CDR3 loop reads CASSKTPGHPLETQYF. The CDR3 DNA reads TGTGCCAGCAGCAAAACCCCGGGACACCCTTTGGAGACCCAGTACTTC.

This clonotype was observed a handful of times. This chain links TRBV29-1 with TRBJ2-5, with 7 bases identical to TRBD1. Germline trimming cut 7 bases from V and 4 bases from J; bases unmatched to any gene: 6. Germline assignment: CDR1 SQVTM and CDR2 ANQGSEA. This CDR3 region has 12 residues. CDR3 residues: CSARRQGETQYF. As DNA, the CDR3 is TGCAGCGCCCGACGACAGGGAGAGACCCAGTACTTC.

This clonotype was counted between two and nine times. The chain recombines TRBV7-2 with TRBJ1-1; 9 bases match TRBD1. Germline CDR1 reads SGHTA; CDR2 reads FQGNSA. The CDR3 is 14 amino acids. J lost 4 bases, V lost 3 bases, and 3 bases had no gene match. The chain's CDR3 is CASSFTGGVTEAFF. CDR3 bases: TGTGCCAGCAGCTTTACAGGGGGCGTCACTGAAGCTTTCTTT.

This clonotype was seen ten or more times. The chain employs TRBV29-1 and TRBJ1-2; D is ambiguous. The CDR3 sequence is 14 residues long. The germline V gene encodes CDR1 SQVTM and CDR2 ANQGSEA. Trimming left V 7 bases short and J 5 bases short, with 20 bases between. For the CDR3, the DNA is TGCAGCGCGGGGTCCATAAAGCAGGATTATGGCTACACCTTC. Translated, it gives CSAGSIKQDYGYTF.

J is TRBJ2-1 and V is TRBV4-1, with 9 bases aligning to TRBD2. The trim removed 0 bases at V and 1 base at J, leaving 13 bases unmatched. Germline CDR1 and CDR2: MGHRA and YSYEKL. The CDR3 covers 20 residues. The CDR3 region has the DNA TGCGCCAGCAGCCAAGAGCGCACCCAGGCGGGGGGGCGGTCCTACAATGAGCAGTTCTTC. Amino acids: CASSQERTQAGGRSYNEQFF.

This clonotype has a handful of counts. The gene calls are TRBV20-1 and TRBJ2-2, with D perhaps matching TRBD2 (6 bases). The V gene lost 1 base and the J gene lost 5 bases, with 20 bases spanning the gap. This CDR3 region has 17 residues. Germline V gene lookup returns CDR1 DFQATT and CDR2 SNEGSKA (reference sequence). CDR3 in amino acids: CSARALWGVARTGELFF. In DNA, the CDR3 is TGCAGTGCTAGAGCCCTCTGGGGGGTTGCTCGGACCGGGGAGCTGTTTTTT.

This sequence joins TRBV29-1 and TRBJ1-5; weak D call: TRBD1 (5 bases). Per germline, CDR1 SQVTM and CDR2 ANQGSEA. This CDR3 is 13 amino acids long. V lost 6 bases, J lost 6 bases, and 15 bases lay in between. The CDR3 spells CSVGEGLGQPQHF. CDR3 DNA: TGCAGCGTGGGGGAGGGGTTGGGTCAGCCCCAGCATTTT.

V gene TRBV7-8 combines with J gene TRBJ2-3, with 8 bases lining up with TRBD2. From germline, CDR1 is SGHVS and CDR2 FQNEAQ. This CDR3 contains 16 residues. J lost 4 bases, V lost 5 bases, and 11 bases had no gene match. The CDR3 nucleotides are TGTGCCAGCAGCGGCCCGACGGGGGGGCCGTCAGATACGCAGTATTTT. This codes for CASSGPTGGPSDTQYF.

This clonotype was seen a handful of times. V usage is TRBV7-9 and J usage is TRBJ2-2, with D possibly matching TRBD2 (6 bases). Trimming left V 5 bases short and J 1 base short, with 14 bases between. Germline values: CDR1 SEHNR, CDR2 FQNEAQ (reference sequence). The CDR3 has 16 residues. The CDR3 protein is CASSPAEAGNTGELFF. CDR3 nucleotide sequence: TGTGCCAGCAGCCCGGCTGAAGCGGGGAACACCGGGGAGCTGTTTTTT.

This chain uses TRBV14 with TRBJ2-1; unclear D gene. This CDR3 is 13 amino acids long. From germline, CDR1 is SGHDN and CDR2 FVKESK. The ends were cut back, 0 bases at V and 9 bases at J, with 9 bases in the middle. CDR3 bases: TGTGCCAGCAGCCAAGAATTGTTTGCTGAGCAGTTCTTC. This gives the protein CASSQELFAEQFF.

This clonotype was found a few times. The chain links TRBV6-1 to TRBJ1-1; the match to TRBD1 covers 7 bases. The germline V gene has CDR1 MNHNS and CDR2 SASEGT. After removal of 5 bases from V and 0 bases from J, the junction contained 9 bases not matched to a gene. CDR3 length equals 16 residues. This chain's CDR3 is CASSQGGSRMNTEAFF. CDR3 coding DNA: TGTGCCAGCAGTCAAGGGGGCAGCCGAATGAACACTGAAGCTTTCTTT.

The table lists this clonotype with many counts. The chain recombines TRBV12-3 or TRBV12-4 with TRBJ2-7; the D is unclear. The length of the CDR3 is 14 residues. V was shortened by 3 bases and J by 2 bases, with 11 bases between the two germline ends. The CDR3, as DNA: TGTGCCAGCAGTTTTTCTGGAGTACCCTACGAGCAGTACTTC. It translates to CASSFSGVPYEQYF.

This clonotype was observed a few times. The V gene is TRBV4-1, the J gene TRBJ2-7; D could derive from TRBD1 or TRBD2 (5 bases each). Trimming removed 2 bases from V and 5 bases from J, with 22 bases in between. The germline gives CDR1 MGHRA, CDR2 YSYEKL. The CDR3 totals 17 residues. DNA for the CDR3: TGCGCCAGCAGCCAACAACCGGGACCCAGCTCTTGGAACGAGCAGTACTTC. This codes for CASSQQPGPSSWNEQYF.

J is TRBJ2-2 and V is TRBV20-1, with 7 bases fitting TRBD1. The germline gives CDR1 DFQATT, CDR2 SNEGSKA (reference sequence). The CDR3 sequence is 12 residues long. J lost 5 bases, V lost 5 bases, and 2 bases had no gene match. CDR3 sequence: CSAPTGTGELFF. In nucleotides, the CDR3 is TGCAGTGCTCCGACAGGGACCGGGGAGCTGTTTTTT.

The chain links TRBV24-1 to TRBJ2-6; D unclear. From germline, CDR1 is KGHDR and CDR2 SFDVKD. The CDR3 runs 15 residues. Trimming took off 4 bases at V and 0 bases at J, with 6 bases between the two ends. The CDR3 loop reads CATSDNNSGANVLTF. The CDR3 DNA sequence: TGTGCCACCAGTGACAATAACTCTGGGGCCAACGTCCTGACTTTC.